These T cell receptor beta chains were read from a single sample in a study of OX40 agonist ivuxolimab in advanced cancers. Sequencing was performed with immunoSEQ multiplex PCR; in TCRdb, only in-frame clones are kept and a portion is missing. The sample has under 80,000 clones; roughly 92% are singletons. This material consisted of CD4+ or CD8+ T cells sorted from blood, taken in a trial of the OX40 agonist ivuxolimab. All receptors derive from an adult with an advanced solid tumor such as melanoma, head and neck, liver or kidney cancer. CDR3s include the opening cysteine and the closing phenylalanine or tryptophan. The order of the fields is CDR3 protein, CDR3 DNA, clone size, J gene, D gene, V gene. The D gene is left open where the match is weak. Expanded clones get a size class; other rows say once, few or many, or leave the size out.

cdr3_aa: CAWSHGTGDEKLFF; cdr3_nt: TGTGCCTGGAGTCACGGGACAGGGGACGAAAAACTGTTTTTT; clone_size: NA; j_call: TRBJ1-4; d_call: TRBD1; v_call: TRBV30
cdr3_aa: CASSVDRGSGNTIYF; cdr3_nt: TGTGCCAGCAGCGTAGACAGAGGCTCTGGAAACACCATATATTTT; clone_size: NA; j_call: TRBJ1-3; d_call: NA; v_call: TRBV9
cdr3_aa: CASSDRGRNSNQPQHF; cdr3_nt: TGCGCCAGCAGTGATAGGGGCCGGAATAGCAATCAGCCCCAGCATTTT; clone_size: NA; j_call: TRBJ1-5; d_call: NA; v_call: TRBV10-2
cdr3_aa: CAIRRDRTNYGYTF; cdr3_nt: TGTGCCATCAGGAGGGACAGGACCAACTATGGCTACACCTTC; clone_size: NA; j_call: TRBJ1-2; d_call: TRBD1; v_call: TRBV10-3
cdr3_aa: CASSTGGAHNEQFF; cdr3_nt: TGTGCCAGCAGTACAGGGGGAGCCCACAATGAGCAGTTCTTC; clone_size: NA; j_call: TRBJ2-1; d_call: TRBD1; v_call: TRBV6-5
cdr3_aa: CASSGDRTGELFF; cdr3_nt: TGTGCCAGCAGCGGGGACCGAACCGGGGAGCTGTTTTTT; clone_size: NA; j_call: TRBJ2-2; d_call: NA; v_call: TRBV9
cdr3_aa: CASSLGPDQPQHF; cdr3_nt: TGTGCCAGCAGCTTAGGACCCGATCAGCCCCAGCATTTT; clone_size: few; j_call: TRBJ1-5; d_call: NA; v_call: TRBV11-2
cdr3_aa: CASSQGSREQYF; cdr3_nt: TGTGCCAGCAGCCAAGGATCCCGGGAGCAGTACTTC; clone_size: NA; j_call: TRBJ2-7; d_call: NA; v_call: TRBV14
cdr3_aa: CATTDTQYF; cdr3_nt: TGTGCCACCACAGATACGCAGTATTTT; clone_size: NA; j_call: TRBJ2-3; d_call: NA; v_call: TRBV7-2
cdr3_aa: CASSVATGFPYNEQFF; cdr3_nt: TGTGCCAGCAGCGTAGCTACGGGATTCCCCTACAATGAGCAGTTCTTC; clone_size: NA; j_call: TRBJ2-1; d_call: NA; v_call: TRBV9
cdr3_aa: CASRVTSGRVRELFF; cdr3_nt: TGTGCCAGCAGGGTCACTAGCGGGAGGGTTAGGGAGCTGTTTTTT; clone_size: NA; j_call: TRBJ2-2; d_call: TRBD2; v_call: TRBV7-8
cdr3_aa: CASSSPDRIHYGYTF; cdr3_nt: TGTGCCAGCAGCTCGCCAGACAGGATCCACTATGGCTACACCTTC; clone_size: NA; j_call: TRBJ1-2; d_call: NA; v_call: TRBV6-5
cdr3_aa: CASSRVAITMETQYF; cdr3_nt: TGTGCCAGCAGCCGTGTAGCGATCACCATGGAGACCCAGTACTTC; clone_size: few; j_call: TRBJ2-5; d_call: NA; v_call: TRBV6-5
cdr3_aa: CATSRDLAPVEQYF; cdr3_nt: TGTGCCACCAGCAGAGATTTAGCCCCAGTCGAGCAGTACTTC; clone_size: NA; j_call: TRBJ2-7; d_call: NA; v_call: TRBV15
cdr3_aa: CASSLGARGYTF; cdr3_nt: TGTGCCAGCAGCTTGGGGGCGCGAGGCTACACCTTC; clone_size: NA; j_call: TRBJ1-2; d_call: NA; v_call: TRBV5-6
cdr3_aa: CASSEGTDRLYEQYF; cdr3_nt: TGTGCCAGCAGCGAAGGGACTGACAGGCTCTACGAGCAGTACTTC; clone_size: NA; j_call: TRBJ2-7; d_call: NA; v_call: TRBV2
cdr3_aa: CASSHPPEAGAGELFF; cdr3_nt: TGTGCCAGCAGCCACCCGCCGGAAGCGGGAGCCGGGGAGCTGTTTTTT; clone_size: NA; j_call: TRBJ2-2; d_call: TRBD2; v_call: TRBV4-2
cdr3_aa: CASSLGSTTEAFF; cdr3_nt: TGCGCCAGCAGCTTGGGGAGTACGACTGAAGCTTTCTTT; clone_size: few; j_call: TRBJ1-1; d_call: NA; v_call: TRBV5-1
cdr3_aa: CASSLDVSPSNQPQHF; cdr3_nt: TGTGCCAGCAGCTTGGATGTATCTCCTAGCAATCAGCCCCAGCATTTT; clone_size: few; j_call: TRBJ1-5; d_call: NA; v_call: TRBV5-5
cdr3_aa: CASSIGEGTEAFF; cdr3_nt: TGTGCCAGTAGTATCGGGGAAGGTACTGAAGCTTTCTTT; clone_size: once; j_call: TRBJ1-1; d_call: NA; v_call: TRBV19
cdr3_aa: CASSVVTGNEQFF; cdr3_nt: TGTGCCAGCAGCGTAGTGACAGGCAATGAGCAGTTCTTC; clone_size: NA; j_call: TRBJ2-1; d_call: NA; v_call: TRBV9
cdr3_aa: CASSFSTPGANTGELFF; cdr3_nt: TGTGCCAGCAGCTTTTCTACCCCAGGGGCGAACACCGGGGAGCTGTTTTTT; clone_size: NA; j_call: TRBJ2-2; d_call: NA; v_call: TRBV13
cdr3_aa: CASSQWGGAGGSYNEQFF; cdr3_nt: TGTGCCAGCAGCCAATGGGGAGGAGCAGGGGGCTCCTACAATGAGCAGTTCTTC; clone_size: once; j_call: TRBJ2-1; d_call: NA; v_call: TRBV7-3
cdr3_aa: CASSPSGDTEAFF; cdr3_nt: TGTGCCAGTAGTCCTTCAGGGGACACTGAAGCTTTCTTT; clone_size: NA; j_call: TRBJ1-1; d_call: NA; v_call: TRBV19
cdr3_aa: CASSVLGLYNEQFF; cdr3_nt: TGCGCCAGCAGTGTATTAGGGTTGTACAATGAGCAGTTCTTC; clone_size: NA; j_call: TRBJ2-1; d_call: NA; v_call: TRBV10-2
cdr3_aa: CASSFGVEAFF; cdr3_nt: TGTGCCAGCAGCTTCGGGGTTGAAGCTTTCTTT; clone_size: NA; j_call: TRBJ1-1; d_call: NA; v_call: TRBV7-9
cdr3_aa: CASSFFDELREQYF; cdr3_nt: TGTGCCAGCAGCTTTTTTGACGAGCTACGGGAGCAGTACTTC; clone_size: NA; j_call: TRBJ2-5; d_call: NA; v_call: TRBV5-6
cdr3_aa: CASSGGRDRGASDEQYF; cdr3_nt: TGTGCCAGCAGCGGGGGGAGGGATCGGGGAGCGTCGGACGAGCAGTACTTC; clone_size: NA; j_call: TRBJ2-7; d_call: TRBD2; v_call: TRBV9
cdr3_aa: CASSLDRGRSYEQYF; cdr3_nt: TGTGCCAGCAGCTTAGATCGGGGCCGTTCCTACGAGCAGTACTTC; clone_size: NA; j_call: TRBJ2-7; d_call: NA; v_call: TRBV13
cdr3_aa: CASSALGLSSGNTIYF; cdr3_nt: TGTGCCAGCAGTGCCCTCGGATTGAGCTCTGGAAACACCATATATTTT; clone_size: NA; j_call: TRBJ1-3; d_call: NA; v_call: TRBV27
cdr3_aa: CASGPRAPYLRTEAFF; cdr3_nt: TGTGCCAGCGGCCCCCGGGCCCCTTACTTGAGGACTGAAGCTTTCTTT; clone_size: NA; j_call: TRBJ1-1; d_call: NA; v_call: TRBV5-6
cdr3_aa: CASSYSKRTGEHEQYF; cdr3_nt: TGTGCCAGCAGTTACTCTAAACGGACAGGGGAGCACGAGCAGTACTTC; clone_size: NA; j_call: TRBJ2-7; d_call: TRBD1; v_call: TRBV6-5
cdr3_aa: CASSPGTGLLWEQYF; cdr3_nt: TGTGCCAGCAGTCCCGGGACAGGGTTGCTTTGGGAGCAGTACTTC; clone_size: NA; j_call: TRBJ2-7; d_call: TRBD1; v_call: TRBV14
cdr3_aa: CATLLAKNIQYF; cdr3_nt: TGTGCCACCCTCTTGGCCAAAAACATTCAGTACTTC; clone_size: NA; j_call: TRBJ2-4; d_call: NA; v_call: TRBV2
cdr3_aa: CASRSSYEQYF; cdr3_nt: TGTGCCAGCAGGAGCTCCTACGAGCAGTACTTC; clone_size: NA; j_call: TRBJ2-7; d_call: NA; v_call: TRBV6-1
cdr3_aa: CAISPGTRDTGELFF; cdr3_nt: TGTGCCATCAGCCCCGGGACTAGGGACACCGGGGAGCTGTTTTTT; clone_size: NA; j_call: TRBJ2-2; d_call: TRBD2; v_call: TRBV10-3
cdr3_aa: CASNPGVGEQFF; cdr3_nt: TGTGCCAGTAACCCGGGAGTAGGGGAGCAGTTCTTC; clone_size: NA; j_call: TRBJ2-1; d_call: NA; v_call: TRBV19
cdr3_aa: CASSDEGLDYNSPLHF; cdr3_nt: TGTGCCAGCAGTGACGAGGGTCTTGACTATAATTCACCCCTCCACTTT; clone_size: NA; j_call: TRBJ1-6; d_call: NA; v_call: TRBV6-1
cdr3_aa: CASSPETNYGYTF; cdr3_nt: TGTGCCAGCAGTCCAGAGACTAACTATGGCTACACCTTC; clone_size: once; j_call: TRBJ1-2; d_call: NA; v_call: TRBV27
cdr3_aa: CASSPSGTGAYEQYF; cdr3_nt: TGCGCCAGCAGCCCCTCCGGGACAGGGGCATACGAGCAGTACTTC; clone_size: NA; j_call: TRBJ2-7; d_call: TRBD1; v_call: TRBV4-3
cdr3_aa: CASSVGTPYGYTF; cdr3_nt: TGTGCCAGCAGCGTAGGGACCCCCTATGGCTACACCTTC; clone_size: NA; j_call: TRBJ1-2; d_call: NA; v_call: TRBV9
cdr3_aa: CASSQEGTSNQPQHF; cdr3_nt: TGCGCCAGCAGCCAAGAAGGGACGTCTAATCAGCCCCAGCATTTT; clone_size: few; j_call: TRBJ1-5; d_call: NA; v_call: TRBV4-1
cdr3_aa: CASSLIQGAHSPLHF; cdr3_nt: TGTGCCAGCAGTCTAATTCAGGGGGCTCATTCACCCCTCCACTTT; clone_size: NA; j_call: TRBJ1-6; d_call: TRBD1; v_call: TRBV27
cdr3_aa: CASSGSTGLVPYEQYF; cdr3_nt: TGTGCCAGCAGCGGCAGTACCGGACTAGTACCCTACGAGCAGTACTTC; clone_size: NA; j_call: TRBJ2-7; d_call: TRBD2; v_call: TRBV9
cdr3_aa: CASSVGGETYEQYF; cdr3_nt: TGTGCCAGCAGCGTAGGTGGGGAAACCTACGAGCAGTACTTC; clone_size: NA; j_call: TRBJ2-7; d_call: NA; v_call: TRBV9
cdr3_aa: CASSYLNSNYEQYF; cdr3_nt: TGTGCCAGCAGCTACTTGAACTCCAACTACGAGCAGTACTTC; clone_size: NA; j_call: TRBJ2-7; d_call: NA; v_call: TRBV7-6